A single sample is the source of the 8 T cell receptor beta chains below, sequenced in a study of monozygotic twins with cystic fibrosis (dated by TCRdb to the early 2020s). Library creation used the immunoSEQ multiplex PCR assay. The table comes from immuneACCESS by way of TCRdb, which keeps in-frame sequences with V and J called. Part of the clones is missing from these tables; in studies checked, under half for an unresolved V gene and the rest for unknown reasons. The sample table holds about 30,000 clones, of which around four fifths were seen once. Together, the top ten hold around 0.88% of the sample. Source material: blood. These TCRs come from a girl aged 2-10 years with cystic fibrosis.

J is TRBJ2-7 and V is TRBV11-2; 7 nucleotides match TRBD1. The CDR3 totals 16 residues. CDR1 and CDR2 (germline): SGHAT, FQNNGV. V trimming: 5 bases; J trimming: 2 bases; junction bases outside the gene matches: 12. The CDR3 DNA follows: TGTGCCAGCAGCACATACAGGGGCGGAGAGGCCTACGAGCAGTACTTC. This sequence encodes CASSTYRGGEAYEQYF.

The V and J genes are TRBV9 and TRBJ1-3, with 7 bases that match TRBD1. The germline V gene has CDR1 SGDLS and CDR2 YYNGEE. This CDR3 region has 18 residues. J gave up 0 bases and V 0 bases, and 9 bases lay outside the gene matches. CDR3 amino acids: CASSVAFRTGSSGNTIYF. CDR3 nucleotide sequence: TGTGCCAGCAGCGTAGCTTTCAGGACAGGATCCTCTGGAAACACCATATATTTT.

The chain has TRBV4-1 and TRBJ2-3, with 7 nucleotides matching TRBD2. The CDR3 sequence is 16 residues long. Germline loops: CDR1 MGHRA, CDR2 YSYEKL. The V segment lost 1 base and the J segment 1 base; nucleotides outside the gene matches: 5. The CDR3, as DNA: TGCGCCAGCAGCCAAGGGATAGCGGGTCGCACAGATACGCAGTATTTT. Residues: CASSQGIAGRTDTQYF.

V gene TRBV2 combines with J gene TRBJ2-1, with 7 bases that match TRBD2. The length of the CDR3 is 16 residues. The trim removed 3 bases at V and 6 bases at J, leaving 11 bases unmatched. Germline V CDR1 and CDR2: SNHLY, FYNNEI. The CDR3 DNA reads TGTGCCAGCAGTGAGGTTGTGTGGGAGGGGACCAATGAGCAGTTCTTC. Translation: CASSEVVWEGTNEQFF. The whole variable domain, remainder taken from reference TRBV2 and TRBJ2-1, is EPEVTQTPSHQVTQMGQEVILRCVPISNHLYFYWYRQILGQKVEFLVSFYNNEISEKSEIFDDQFSVERPDGSNFTLKIRSTKLEDSAMYFCASSEVVWEGTNEQFFGPGTRLTVL.

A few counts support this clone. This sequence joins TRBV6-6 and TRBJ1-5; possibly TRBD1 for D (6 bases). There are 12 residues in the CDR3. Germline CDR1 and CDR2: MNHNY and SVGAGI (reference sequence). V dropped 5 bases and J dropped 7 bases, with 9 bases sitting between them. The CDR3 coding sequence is TGTGCCAGCAGTCCACAGGGACAGCCCCAGCATTTT. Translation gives CASSPQGQPQHF.

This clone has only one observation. CDR3 protein: CSVEDAGTNEKLFF. CDR3 DNA: TGCAGCGTTGAAGACGCAGGAACTAATGAAAAACTGTTTTTT. The chain combines TRBV29-1 with TRBJ1-4; unclear D gene. The CDR3 is made up of 14 amino acids. Trimming stripped 0 bases from V and 1 base from J, with 6 bases between. From germline, CDR1 is SQVTM and CDR2 ANQGSEA.

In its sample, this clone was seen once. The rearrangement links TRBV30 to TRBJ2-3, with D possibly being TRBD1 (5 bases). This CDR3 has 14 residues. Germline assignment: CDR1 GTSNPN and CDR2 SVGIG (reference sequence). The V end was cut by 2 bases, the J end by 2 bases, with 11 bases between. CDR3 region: CAWSRGRTTDTQYF. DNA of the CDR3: TGTGCCTGGAGTAGGGGCAGAACCACAGATACGCAGTATTTT.

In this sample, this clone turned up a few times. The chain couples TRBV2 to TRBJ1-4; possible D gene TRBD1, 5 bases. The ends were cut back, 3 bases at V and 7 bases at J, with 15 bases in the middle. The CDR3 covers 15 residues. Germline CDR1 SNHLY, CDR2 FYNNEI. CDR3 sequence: CASSEIAGPGEKLFF. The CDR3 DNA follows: TGTGCCAGCAGTGAGATCGCGGGGCCCGGTGAAAAACTGTTTTTT.